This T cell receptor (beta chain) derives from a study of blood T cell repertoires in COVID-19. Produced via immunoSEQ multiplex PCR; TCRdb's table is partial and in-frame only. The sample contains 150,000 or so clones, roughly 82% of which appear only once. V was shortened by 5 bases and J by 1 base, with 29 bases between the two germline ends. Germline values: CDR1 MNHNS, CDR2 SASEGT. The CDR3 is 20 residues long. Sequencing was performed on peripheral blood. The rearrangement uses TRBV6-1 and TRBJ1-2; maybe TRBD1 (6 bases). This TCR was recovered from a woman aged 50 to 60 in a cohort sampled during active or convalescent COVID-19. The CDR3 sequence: CASSKGGGRQVGLNNYGYTF. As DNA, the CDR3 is TGTGCCAGCAGTAAAGGGGGGGGCCGACAGGTCGGTTTAAATAACTATGGCTACACCTTC.